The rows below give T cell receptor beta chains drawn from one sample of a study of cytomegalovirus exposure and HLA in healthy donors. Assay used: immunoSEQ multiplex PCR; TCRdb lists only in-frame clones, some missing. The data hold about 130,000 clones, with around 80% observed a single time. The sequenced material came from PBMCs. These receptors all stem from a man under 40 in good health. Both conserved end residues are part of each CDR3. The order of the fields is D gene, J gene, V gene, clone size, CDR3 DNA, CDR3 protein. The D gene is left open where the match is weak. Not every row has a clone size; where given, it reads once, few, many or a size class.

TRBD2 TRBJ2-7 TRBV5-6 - TGTGCCAGCAGCTTGGGGGGTGTGCAGCGGGGGCCCTACGAGCAGTACTTC CASSLGGVQRGPYEQYF
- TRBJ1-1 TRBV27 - TGTGCCAGCAGTTTATCGGGGGCTTTGGGTGTAGAAGCTTTCTTT CASSLSGALGVEAFF
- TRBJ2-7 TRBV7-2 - TGTGCCAGCAGCTTAGCGACGGGTGGGGCTTCCTACGAGCAGTACTTC CASSLATGGASYEQYF
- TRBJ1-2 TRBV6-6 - TGTGCCAGCAGTTACTCCCGGGAGGGCTACACCTTC CASSYSREGYTF
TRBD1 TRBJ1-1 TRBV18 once TGTGCCAGCTCGCGGGGGCAGGGGGCTGGAATGAACACTGAAGCTTTCTTT CASSRGQGAGMNTEAFF
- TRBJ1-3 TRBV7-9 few TGTGCCAGCAGCTTAGAGGAGGGCCGAACTGGAAACACCATATATTTT CASSLEEGRTGNTIYF
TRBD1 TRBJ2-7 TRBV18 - TGTGCCAGCTCACCGGACAGGGGGTCCTACGAGCAGTACTTC CASSPDRGSYEQYF
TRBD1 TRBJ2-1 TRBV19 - TGTGCCAGCCGGACAGGTCCCGTCTCATCGGAGCAGTTCTTC CASRTGPVSSEQFF
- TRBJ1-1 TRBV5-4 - TGTGCCAGCAGCTTGAGGCAGGCGAACACTGAAGCTTTCTTT CASSLRQANTEAFF
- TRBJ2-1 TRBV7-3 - TGTGCCAGCAGCGCCCCCGGCAATGAGCAGTTCTTC CASSAPGNEQFF
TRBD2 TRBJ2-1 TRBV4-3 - TGCGCCAGCAGCCAGGTACTAGCGCCTTTAGGTAATGAGCAGTTCTTC CASSQVLAPLGNEQFF
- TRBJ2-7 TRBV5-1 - TGCGCCAGCAGCTTGGCACTTGGCAGGGTCTACGAGCAGTACTTC CASSLALGRVYEQYF
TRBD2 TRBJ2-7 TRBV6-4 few TGTGCCAGCAGTAGGGCGGGACTAGCGGGAGAAGACGAGCAGTACTTC CASSRAGLAGEDEQYF